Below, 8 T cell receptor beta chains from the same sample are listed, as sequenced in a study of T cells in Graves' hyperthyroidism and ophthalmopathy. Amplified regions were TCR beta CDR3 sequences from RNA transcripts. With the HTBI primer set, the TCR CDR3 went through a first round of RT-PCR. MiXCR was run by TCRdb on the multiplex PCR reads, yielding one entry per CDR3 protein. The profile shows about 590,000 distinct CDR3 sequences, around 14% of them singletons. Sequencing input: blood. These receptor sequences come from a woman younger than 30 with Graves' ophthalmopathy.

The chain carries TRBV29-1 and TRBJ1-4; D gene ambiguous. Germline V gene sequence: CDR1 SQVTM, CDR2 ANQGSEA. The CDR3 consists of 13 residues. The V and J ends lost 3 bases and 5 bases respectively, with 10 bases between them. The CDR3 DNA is TGCAGCGTTGAGGAAAACGGGAATGAAAAACTGTTTTTT. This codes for CSVEENGNEKLFF.

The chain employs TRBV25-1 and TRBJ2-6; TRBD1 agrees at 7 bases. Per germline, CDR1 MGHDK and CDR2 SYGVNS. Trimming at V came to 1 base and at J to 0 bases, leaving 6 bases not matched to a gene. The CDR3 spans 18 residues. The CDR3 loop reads CASSESPRDSSGANVLTF. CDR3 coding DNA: TGTGCCAGCAGTGAATCCCCACGGGACAGCTCTGGGGCCAACGTCCTGACTTTC.

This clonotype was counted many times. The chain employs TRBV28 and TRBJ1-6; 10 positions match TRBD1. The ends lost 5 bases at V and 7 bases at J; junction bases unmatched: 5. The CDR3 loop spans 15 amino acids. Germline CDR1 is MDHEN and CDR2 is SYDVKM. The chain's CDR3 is CASSIPTGGNSPLHF. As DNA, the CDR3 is TGTGCCAGCAGTATCCCGACAGGGGGCAATTCACCCCTCCACTTT.

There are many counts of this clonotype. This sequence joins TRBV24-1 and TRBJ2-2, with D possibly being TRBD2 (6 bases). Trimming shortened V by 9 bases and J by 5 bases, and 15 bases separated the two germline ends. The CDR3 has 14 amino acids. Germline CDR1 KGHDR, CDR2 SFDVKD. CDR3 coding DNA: TGTGCCACCGACGCGAGGGGAGGAACCGGGGAGCTGTTTTTT. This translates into CATDARGGTGELFF.

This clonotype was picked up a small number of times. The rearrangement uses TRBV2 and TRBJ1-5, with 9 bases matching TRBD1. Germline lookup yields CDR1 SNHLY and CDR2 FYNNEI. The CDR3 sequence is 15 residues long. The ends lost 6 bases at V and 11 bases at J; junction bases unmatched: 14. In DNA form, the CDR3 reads TGTGCCAGCAGGAAACAGGGGGCCCCTGATCGATCCCAGCATTTT. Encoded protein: CASRKQGAPDRSQHF.

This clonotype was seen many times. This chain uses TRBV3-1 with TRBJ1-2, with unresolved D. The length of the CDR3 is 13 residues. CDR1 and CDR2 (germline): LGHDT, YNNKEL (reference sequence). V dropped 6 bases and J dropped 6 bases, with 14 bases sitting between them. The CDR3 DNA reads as TGTGCCAGCAGTCAGAGCGTGAGGGATGGCTACACCTTC. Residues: CASSQSVRDGYTF.

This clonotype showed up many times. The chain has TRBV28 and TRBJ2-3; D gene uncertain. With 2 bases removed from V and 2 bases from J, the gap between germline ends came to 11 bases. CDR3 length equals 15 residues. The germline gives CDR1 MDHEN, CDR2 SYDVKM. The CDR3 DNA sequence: TGTGCCAGCAGTTTACAACTAACACCCACAGATACGCAGTATTTT. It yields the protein CASSLQLTPTDTQYF.

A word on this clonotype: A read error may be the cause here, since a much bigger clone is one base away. The CDR3 DNA follows: TGTGCAGCTGGACAGGGGCACACCATGAACACTGGAGCTTTCTTT. It encodes CAAGQGHTMNTGAFF. J is TRBJ1-1 and V is TRBV6-1; 9 positions agree with TRBD1. Germline V gene data show CDR1 as MNHNS and CDR2 as SASEGT. The CDR3 runs 15 residues.